The 9 T cell receptor beta chains in this list originate from one sample, sequenced in a study of cytomegalovirus exposure and HLA in healthy donors. 13 Jbeta primers and 60 Vbeta primers were used for the PCR. The assay was immunoSEQ multiplex PCR, and TCRdb's table has in-frame clones only and misses some. The data show fewer than 250,000 clones, under 80% seen once. Material for sequencing was PBMCs. The receptors originated from a girl aged 2-10 years in good health and CMV-seronegative.

This sequence joins TRBV5-6 and TRBJ1-4; D is uncertain. This CDR3 spans 13 amino acids. Germline CDR1 is SGHDT and CDR2 is YYEEEE. Trimming stripped 2 bases from V and 5 bases from J, with 7 bases between. CDR3 DNA: TGTGCCAGCAGCTTCAGAGGGAATGAAAAACTGTTTTTT. Amino acid sequence: CASSFRGNEKLFF.

The genes are TRBV5-1 and TRBJ1-2; no clear D. Looked up from germline, CDR1 is SGHRS and CDR2 is YFSETQ. This CDR3 is 13 amino acids long. Trimming took off 0 bases at V and 8 bases at J, with 11 bases between the two ends. The CDR3 region is CASSLVTVGGYTF. The CDR3, as DNA: TGCGCCAGCAGCTTGGTAACAGTTGGAGGCTACACCTTC.

The CDR3 DNA follows: TGTGCCAGCAGCTTAGAGGTGGGGCAGGGGGCGCGAACCATATATTTT. This encodes CASSLEVGQGARTIYF. The gene calls are TRBV13 and TRBJ1-3, with 8 nucleotides matching TRBD1. The ends lost 1 base at V and 10 bases at J; junction bases unmatched: 12. Germline loops: CDR1 PRHDT, CDR2 FYEKMQ (reference sequence). The CDR3 has 16 amino acids.

The gene calls are TRBV5-6 and TRBJ1-2, with a possible D match to TRBD1 (6 bases). This CDR3 is built from 15 residues. Germline CDR1 and CDR2: SGHDT and YYEEEE. With 4 bases removed from V and 4 bases from J, the gap between germline ends came to 17 bases. CDR3: CASSQNRVTLYGYTF. In nucleotides, the CDR3 is TGTGCCAGCAGCCAAAACAGGGTTACCCTCTATGGCTACACCTTC.

The chain combines TRBV5-4 with TRBJ2-2, with no clear D. CDR1 is SGHNT, CDR2 YYREEE, per germline (reference sequence). V was cut by 4 bases and J by 1 base, with 2 bases left in between. The CDR3 contains 12 residues. CDR3 loop: CASSQNTGELFF. CDR3 sequence (DNA): TGTGCCAGCAGCCAGAACACCGGGGAGCTGTTTTTT.

The chain is built from TRBV4-1 and TRBJ2-7, with TRBD1 matching 9 bases. Per the germline V gene, CDR1 is MGHRA and CDR2 is YSYEKL. This CDR3 contains 17 residues. Trimming removed 3 bases from V and 4 bases from J; junction bases left unmatched: 13. CDR3 coding DNA: TGCGCCAGCAGCCAGTCCTCCGGGACAGGGATAATTTACGAGCAGTACTTC. It translates to CASSQSSGTGIIYEQYF.

This chain joins TRBV30 and TRBJ1-1; D not certain. Germline V CDR1 and CDR2: GTSNPN, SVGIG (reference sequence). Trimming took 2 bases from V and 1 from J, leaving 11 bases between them. The CDR3 totals 14 residues. CDR3: CAWSNPGGNTEAFF. CDR3 coding DNA: TGTGCCTGGAGTAATCCGGGAGGGAACACTGAAGCTTTCTTT.

This clone was seen a few times. The CDR3 DNA sequence: TGTGCCAGCAGCGCCCGTAGCGGGAGCTCCTACAATGAGCAGTTCTTC. Translation gives CASSARSGSSYNEQFF. The V and J genes are TRBV9 and TRBJ2-1; 9 bases agree with TRBD2. Germline-derived CDR1 and CDR2 are SGDLS and YYNGEE. Losses at the gene ends were 3 bases for V and 0 bases for J; bases not matched to a gene: 4. The CDR3 has 16 amino acids.

This clone was found a few times. The V call is TRBV19, the J call TRBJ1-2, with 10 bases lining up with TRBD1. The CDR3 runs 15 residues. With 0 bases clipped from V and 6 bases from J, the junction kept 4 bases outside the gene matches. The germline CDR1 and CDR2 sequences are LNHDA and SQIVND (reference sequence). The CDR3 region is CASSIDWDRGDGYTF. Here the CDR3 DNA reads TGTGCCAGTAGTATAGATTGGGACAGGGGAGATGGCTACACCTTC.